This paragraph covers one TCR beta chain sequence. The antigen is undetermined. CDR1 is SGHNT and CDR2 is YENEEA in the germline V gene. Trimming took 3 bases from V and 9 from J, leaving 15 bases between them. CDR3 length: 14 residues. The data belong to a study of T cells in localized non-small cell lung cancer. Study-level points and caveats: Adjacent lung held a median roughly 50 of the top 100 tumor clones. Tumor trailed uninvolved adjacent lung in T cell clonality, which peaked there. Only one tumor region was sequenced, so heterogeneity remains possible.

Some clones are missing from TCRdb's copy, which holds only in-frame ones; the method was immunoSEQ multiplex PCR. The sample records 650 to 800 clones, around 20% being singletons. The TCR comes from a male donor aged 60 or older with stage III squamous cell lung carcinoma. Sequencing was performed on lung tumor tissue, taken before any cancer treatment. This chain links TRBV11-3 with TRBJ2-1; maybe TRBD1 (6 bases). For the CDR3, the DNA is TGTGCCAGCAGCTTTCGGTTTACAGGGTTTGAGCAGTTCTTC. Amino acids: CASSFRFTGFEQFF. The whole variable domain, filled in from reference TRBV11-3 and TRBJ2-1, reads EAGVVQSPRYKIIEKKQPVAFWCNPISGHNTLYWYLQNLGQGPELLIRYENEEAVDDSQLPKDRFSAERLKGVDSTLKIQPAELGDSAVYLCASSFRFTGFEQFFGPGTRLTVL.